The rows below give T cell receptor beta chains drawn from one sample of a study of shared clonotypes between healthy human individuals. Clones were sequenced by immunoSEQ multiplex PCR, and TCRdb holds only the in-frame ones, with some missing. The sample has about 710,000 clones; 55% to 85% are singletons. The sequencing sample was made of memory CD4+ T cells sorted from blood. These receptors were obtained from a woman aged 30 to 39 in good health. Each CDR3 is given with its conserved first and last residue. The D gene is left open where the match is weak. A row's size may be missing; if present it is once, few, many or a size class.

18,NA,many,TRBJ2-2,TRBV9,TGTGCCAGCAGCGTAGCCTACCCCGGACAGCTAGTCACCGGGGAGCTGTTTTTT,CASSVAYPGQLVTGELFF
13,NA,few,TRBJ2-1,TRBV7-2,TGTGCCAGCAGCTACCAATCCTACAATGAGCAGTTCTTC,CASSYQSYNEQFF
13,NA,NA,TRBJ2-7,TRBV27,TGTGCCAGCAGCCGTACAGGGTCCTACGAGCAGTACTTC,CASSRTGSYEQYF
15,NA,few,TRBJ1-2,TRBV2,TGTGCCAGCAGTGAGTTTCAGGGAGCTAACTATGGCTACACCTTC,CASSEFQGANYGYTF
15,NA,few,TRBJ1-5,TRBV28,TGTGCCAGCAGTTTTATAGGGAGTAGCAATCAGCCCCAGCATTTT,CASSFIGSSNQPQHF
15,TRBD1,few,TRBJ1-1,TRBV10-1,TGCGCCAGCAGTGACGCGGGACAGGGCCGGACTGAAGCTTTCTTT,CASSDAGQGRTEAFF
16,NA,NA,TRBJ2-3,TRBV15,TGTGCCACCAGCACAAGGGGTAGCAGGGGCACAGATACGCAGTATTTT,CATSTRGSRGTDTQYF
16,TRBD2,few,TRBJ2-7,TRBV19,TGTGCCAGTAGTATAAGTCCACTAGCGGGAAGGCTCGAGCAGTACTTC,CASSISPLAGRLEQYF
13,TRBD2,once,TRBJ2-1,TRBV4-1,TGCGCCAGCAGCAAACTGGGGGGGAATGAGCAGTTCTTC,CASSKLGGNEQFF
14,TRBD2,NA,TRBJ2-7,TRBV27,TGTGCCAGCGTCCGGCTAGCGGGACGGTACGAGCAGTACTTC,CASVRLAGRYEQYF
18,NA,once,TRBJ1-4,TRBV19,TGTGCCAGTAGTACCCACCGAGCGGGGGCTGCAACTAATGAAAAACTGTTTTTT,CASSTHRAGAATNEKLFF
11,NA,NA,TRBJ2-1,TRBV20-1,TGCAGTGCTAGACTCTACAATGAGCAGTTCTTC,CSARLYNEQFF
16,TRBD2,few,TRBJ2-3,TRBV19,TGTGCCAGTAGGTCGTCGAGCGGGAGAATTGGGGATACGCAGTATTTT,CASRSSSGRIGDTQYF
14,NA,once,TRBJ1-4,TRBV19,TGTGCCAGTAGTGGGGGAGACGGAGGTGAAAAACTGTTTTTT,CASSGGDGGEKLFF
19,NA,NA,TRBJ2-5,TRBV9,TGTGCCAGCAGCGTAAGCGCGGACCCCAACGCCCCTCCCCGAGAGACCCAGTACTTC,CASSVSADPNAPPRETQYF
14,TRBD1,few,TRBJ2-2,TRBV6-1,TGTGCCAGCAAAAAGGGACAGATCACCGGGGAGCTGTTTTTT,CASKKGQITGELFF
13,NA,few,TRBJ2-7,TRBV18,TGTGCCAGCTCCGGCGGCGTCTCCTACGAGCAGTACTTC,CASSGGVSYEQYF
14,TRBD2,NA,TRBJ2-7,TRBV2,TGTGCCAGCAGCCGCGGACTAGCGGGAACCGAGCAGTACTTC,CASSRGLAGTEQYF
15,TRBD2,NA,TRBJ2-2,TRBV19,TGTGCCAGTGGACTAGCGGGAACGAACACCGGGGAGCTGTTTTTT,CASGLAGTNTGELFF
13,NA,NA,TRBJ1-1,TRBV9,TGTGCCAGCAACTCACCCCCAGAGGCTGAAGCTTTCTTT,CASNSPPEAEAFF
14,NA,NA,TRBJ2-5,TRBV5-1,TGCGCCAGCAGCTTGGGGCGGGGCCAAGAGACCCAGTACTTC,CASSLGRGQETQYF
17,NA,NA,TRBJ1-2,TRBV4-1,TGCGCCAGCAGCCAAGAGCGACCGTTTGGGGTTGTGCATGGCTACACCTTC,CASSQERPFGVVHGYTF
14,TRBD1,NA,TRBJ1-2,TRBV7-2,TGTGCCAGCAGCCTAGGACAGGGTAACTATGGCTACACCTTC,CASSLGQGNYGYTF
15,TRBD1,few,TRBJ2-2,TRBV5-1,TGCGCCAGCAGCAGGGGGACAGAGAGTACCGGGGAGCTGTTTTTT,CASSRGTESTGELFF
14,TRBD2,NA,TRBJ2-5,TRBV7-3,TGTGCCAGCAGCTTAGGACTAGCGGGAGAACGGCAGCACTTC,CASSLGLAGERQHF
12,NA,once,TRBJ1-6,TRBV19,TGTGCCAGTACTTTCGGGGGTTCACCCCTCCACTTT,CASTFGGSPLHF
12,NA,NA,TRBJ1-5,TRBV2,TGTGCCAGCAGTACGAAGAATCAGCCCCAGCATTTT,CASSTKNQPQHF
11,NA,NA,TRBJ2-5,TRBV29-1,TGCAGCGTTCCAAGACAAGAGACCCAGTACTTC,CSVPRQETQYF
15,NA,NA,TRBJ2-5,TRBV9,TGCGCCAGCAGCGTAGGCGGGAACTACCAAGAGACCCAGTACTTC,CASSVGGNYQETQYF
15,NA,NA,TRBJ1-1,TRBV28,TGTGCCAGCAGTTTAGCGGCGCGGGGGAACACTGAAGCTTTCTTT,CASSLAARGNTEAFF
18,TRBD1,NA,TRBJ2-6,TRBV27,TGTGCCAGCAGAGATACAGGGGGACTTAGCTCTGGGGCCAACGTCCTGACTTTC,CASRDTGGLSSGANVLTF
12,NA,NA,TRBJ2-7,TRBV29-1,TGCAGCGTTGGGGGACCGAAGTACGAGCAGTACTTC,CSVGGPKYEQYF